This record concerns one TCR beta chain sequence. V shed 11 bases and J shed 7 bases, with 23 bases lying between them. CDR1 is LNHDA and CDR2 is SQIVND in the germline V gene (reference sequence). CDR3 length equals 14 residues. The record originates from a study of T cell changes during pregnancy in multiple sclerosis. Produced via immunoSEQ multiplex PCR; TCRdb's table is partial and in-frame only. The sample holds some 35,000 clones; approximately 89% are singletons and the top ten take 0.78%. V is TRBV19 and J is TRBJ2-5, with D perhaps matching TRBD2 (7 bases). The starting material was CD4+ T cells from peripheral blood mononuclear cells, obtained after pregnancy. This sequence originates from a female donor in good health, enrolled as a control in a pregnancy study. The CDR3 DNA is TGTGCCTCGGAGGGGGGGGCGGTTGGAGGGACCCAGTACTTC. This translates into CASEGGAVGGTQYF.